The sequence of this TCR beta chain was determined in a study of lymphopenia after photon versus proton radiotherapy. Libraries were prepared by immunoSEQ multiplex PCR; TCRdb keeps only in-frame clonotypes and omits some of them. Found here are 75,000 or so clones, around 80% of them singletons; the top ten hold more than 1.2%. Points from the study as a whole: Photon-treated patients lost naive T cells and TCR diversity; proton-treated stayed stable.

This clone is a singleton in its sample. As yet, its antigen is unknown. The CDR3 contains 13 residues. V lost 5 bases and J 5 bases, leaving 12 bases between the germline ends. Germline values: CDR1 MNHNY, CDR2 SVGAGI (reference sequence). The specimen was peripheral blood, collected from a patient treated with proton-based radiotherapy. This TCR was sampled from a man between 60 and 75 years old with pancreatic cancer. This chain connects TRBV6-6 to TRBJ1-2, with no clear D. The CDR3 DNA sequence: TGTGCCAGCAGTCTCAACTCCAGATATGGCTACACCTTC. It translates to CASSLNSRYGYTF.